Listed below are T cell receptor beta chains from one sample, sequenced in a study of neurological immune-mediated disorders. TCRdb re-called the 5' RACE reads with MiXCR, one entry per CDR3 protein. The repertoire holds tens of thousands of distinct CDR3 sequences, with more than 10% as singletons. The sequencing sample was made of PBMCs. The receptors shown here come from a woman between 55 and 75 years old with HTLV-1-associated myelopathy (HAM/TSP). CDR3s include the opening cysteine and the closing phenylalanine or tryptophan. A D gene is named only where the DNA matches it firmly. For some rows the clone size is stated as once, few or many, or as a class when expanded; others skip it.

len: 15; abundance: many; j_gene: TRBJ2-1; d_gene: NA; v_gene: TRBV5-5; CDR3aa: CASSLGTSLYNEQFF; CDR3nt: TGTGCCAGCAGCCTGGGGACTTCCCTTTACAATGAGCAGTTCTTC
len: 14; abundance: NA; j_gene: TRBJ1-5; d_gene: TRBD1; v_gene: TRBV10-3; CDR3aa: CAISEQGARQPQHF; CDR3nt: TGTGCCATCAGTGAACAGGGGGCGCGGCAGCCCCAGCATTTT
len: 15; abundance: many; j_gene: TRBJ2-7; d_gene: TRBD1; v_gene: TRBV5-1; CDR3aa: CASSHTGDRAGEQYF; CDR3nt: TGCGCCAGCAGCCATACAGGGGATCGTGCTGGGGAGCAGTACTTC
len: 14; abundance: NA; j_gene: TRBJ1-1; d_gene: TRBD1; v_gene: TRBV29-1; CDR3aa: CSVATTGGWTEAFF; CDR3nt: TGCAGCGTTGCCACGACAGGGGGCTGGACTGAAGCTTTCTTT
len: 16; abundance: many; j_gene: TRBJ2-1; d_gene: TRBD2; v_gene: TRBV5-1; CDR3aa: CASSLAPGTTYNEQFF; CDR3nt: TGCGCCAGCAGCTTGGCCCCCGGGACTACCTACAATGAGCAGTTCTTC
len: 16; abundance: many; j_gene: TRBJ2-3; d_gene: TRBD2; v_gene: TRBV4-2; CDR3aa: CASSRETSGGSDTQYF; CDR3nt: TGTGCCAGCAGCCGAGAGACTAGCGGGGGTTCAGATACGCAGTATTTT
len: 16; abundance: many; j_gene: TRBJ2-5; d_gene: TRBD2; v_gene: TRBV20-1; CDR3aa: CSARGTSGRGEETQYF; CDR3nt: TGCAGTGCTAGGGGGACTAGCGGGAGAGGAGAAGAGACCCAGTACTTC
len: 15; abundance: NA; j_gene: TRBJ2-6; d_gene: NA; v_gene: TRBV5-1; CDR3aa: CASSLQGTGANVLTF; CDR3nt: TGCGCCAGCAGCTTGCAAGGGACTGGGGCCAACGTCCTGACTTTC
len: 15; abundance: medium-sized; j_gene: TRBJ2-2; d_gene: NA; v_gene: TRBV15; CDR3aa: CATSRDRRLSGELFF; CDR3nt: TGTGCCACCAGCAGGGACCGCCGCCTATCCGGGGAGCTGTTTTTT
len: 14; abundance: medium-sized; j_gene: TRBJ2-5; d_gene: NA; v_gene: TRBV20-1; CDR3aa: CSARDLWQQETQYF; CDR3nt: TGCAGTGCTAGAGATTTGTGGCAACAAGAGACCCAGTACTTC
len: 11; abundance: many; j_gene: TRBJ2-7; d_gene: NA; v_gene: TRBV20-1; CDR3aa: CSASGSDQQYF; CDR3nt: TGCAGTGCTAGCGGGAGCGATCAGCAGTACTTC
len: 15; abundance: many; j_gene: TRBJ2-7; d_gene: TRBD1; v_gene: TRBV4-2; CDR3aa: CASSQVWDSSYEQYF; CDR3nt: TGTGCCAGCAGCCAAGTCTGGGACAGCTCCTACGAGCAGTACTTC
len: 17; abundance: many; j_gene: TRBJ1-4; d_gene: NA; v_gene: TRBV14; CDR3aa: CASSQGAPGRWGEKLFF; CDR3nt: TGTGCCAGCAGCCAAGGGGCCCCGGGGCGGTGGGGTGAAAAACTGTTTTTT
len: 17; abundance: once; j_gene: TRBJ2-3; d_gene: TRBD2; v_gene: TRBV20-1; CDR3aa: CSAPGLAGRWGADTQYF; CDR3nt: TGCAGTGCTCCCGGGCTAGCGGGACGCTGGGGCGCAGATACGCAGTATTTT
len: 13; abundance: many; j_gene: TRBJ1-1; d_gene: NA; v_gene: TRBV7-2; CDR3aa: CASSLGAGSEAFF; CDR3nt: TGTGCCAGCAGCTTAGGGGCAGGGTCTGAAGCTTTCTTT
len: 16; abundance: many; j_gene: TRBJ2-1; d_gene: TRBD2; v_gene: TRBV24-1; CDR3aa: CATSAGASGGGQEQFF; CDR3nt: TGTGCCACCAGTGCGGGGGCTAGCGGGGGGGGTCAGGAGCAGTTCTTC
len: 13; abundance: medium-sized; j_gene: TRBJ2-7; d_gene: NA; v_gene: TRBV20-1; CDR3aa: CSAGDPLAGGQYF; CDR3nt: TGCAGTGCAGGGGACCCTCTAGCAGGTGGGCAGTACTTC
len: 15; abundance: many; j_gene: TRBJ1-1; d_gene: NA; v_gene: TRBV7-2; CDR3aa: CASSQPLRGNTEAFF; CDR3nt: TGTGCCAGCAGCCAACCACTACGAGGGAACACTGAAGCTTTCTTT
len: 20; abundance: NA; j_gene: TRBJ1-2; d_gene: NA; v_gene: TRBV7-2; CDR3aa: CASSFYICSAGGRLAGGYTF; CDR3nt: NA
len: 15; abundance: NA; j_gene: TRBJ2-2; d_gene: NA; v_gene: TRBV11-2; CDR3aa: CASSLGTAVAGELFF; CDR3nt: TGTGCCAGCAGCTTAGGGACAGCGGTGGCCGGGGAGCTGTTTTTT
len: 18; abundance: many; j_gene: TRBJ2-4; d_gene: TRBD2; v_gene: TRBV7-2; CDR3aa: CASSLGTSGALAKNIQYF; CDR3nt: TGTGCCAGCAGCTTAGGGACTAGCGGGGCACTAGCCAAAAACATTCAGTACTTC
len: 17; abundance: many; j_gene: TRBJ2-7; d_gene: TRBD2; v_gene: TRBV6-6; CDR3aa: CASSSTIHSGSLNEQYF; CDR3nt: TGTGCCAGCAGTTCTACAATCCATAGCGGGAGTCTAAACGAGCAGTACTTC
len: 13; abundance: many; j_gene: TRBJ2-3; d_gene: TRBD1; v_gene: TRBV20-1; CDR3aa: CSAIRQGRDTQYF; CDR3nt: TGCAGTGCTATAAGACAGGGGAGGGATACGCAGTATTTT
len: 13; abundance: many; j_gene: TRBJ1-5; d_gene: NA; v_gene: TRBV30; CDR3aa: CAWSGGANQPQHF; CDR3nt: TGTGCCTGGAGTGGGGGGGCGAATCAGCCCCAGCATTTT
len: 13; abundance: many; j_gene: TRBJ2-7; d_gene: NA; v_gene: TRBV20-1; CDR3aa: CSARDLGGVSQYF; CDR3nt: TGCAGTGCTAGAGATCTAGGCGGAGTTTCGCAGTACTTC
len: 14; abundance: many; j_gene: TRBJ2-7; d_gene: TRBD2; v_gene: TRBV3-1; CDR3aa: CASSHAGVPYEQYF; CDR3nt: TGTGCCAGCAGCCACGCGGGAGTTCCCTACGAGCAGTACTTC
len: 17; abundance: many; j_gene: TRBJ2-3; d_gene: TRBD1; v_gene: TRBV5-1; CDR3aa: CASSLAPGTGSTDTQYF; CDR3nt: TGCGCCAGCAGCTTGGCCCCCGGGACAGGGAGCACAGATACGCAGTATTTT
len: 13; abundance: many; j_gene: TRBJ2-4; d_gene: NA; v_gene: TRBV20-1; CDR3aa: CSARDRNDWTQYF; CDR3nt: TGCAGTGCTAGAGATCGTAATGATTGGACTCAGTACTTC
len: 16; abundance: many; j_gene: TRBJ2-7; d_gene: NA; v_gene: TRBV6-6; CDR3aa: CASRTTAADYRPEQYF; CDR3nt: TGTGCCAGCAGGACTACGGCAGCGGATTACAGGCCCGAGCAGTACTTC
len: 18; abundance: many; j_gene: TRBJ2-7; d_gene: TRBD1; v_gene: TRBV3-1; CDR3aa: CASSHKGPWDRDSYEQYF; CDR3nt: TGTGCCAGCAGCCACAAGGGGCCCTGGGACAGGGATTCCTACGAGCAGTACTTC
len: 14; abundance: many; j_gene: TRBJ2-7; d_gene: TRBD2; v_gene: TRBV6-5; CDR3aa: CASSSSSGVYEQYF; CDR3nt: TGTGCCAGCAGTTCGTCTAGCGGGGTCTACGAGCAGTACTTC
len: 15; abundance: NA; j_gene: TRBJ1-3; d_gene: NA; v_gene: TRBV19; CDR3aa: CASSTTGYSGNTIYF; CDR3nt: TGTGCCAGTAGTACGACAGGTTACTCTGGAAACACCATATATTTT
len: 14; abundance: many; j_gene: TRBJ1-1; d_gene: NA; v_gene: TRBV5-1; CDR3aa: CASSLNRANTEAFF; CDR3nt: TGCGCCAGCAGCTTGAACAGGGCAAACACTGAAGCTTTCTTT
len: 15; abundance: NA; j_gene: TRBJ1-1; d_gene: NA; v_gene: TRBV6-1; CDR3aa: CASSEMAVENTEAFF; CDR3nt: TGTGCCAGCAGTGAAATGGCAGTAGAGAACACTGAAGCTTTCTTT
len: 16; abundance: many; j_gene: TRBJ1-1; d_gene: TRBD1; v_gene: TRBV27; CDR3aa: CASSSGTGFMNTEAFF; CDR3nt: TGTGCCAGCAGTTCTGGGACAGGATTCATGAACACTGAAGCTTTCTTT
len: 14; abundance: few; j_gene: TRBJ2-3; d_gene: NA; v_gene: TRBV6-5; CDR3aa: CASSYSSHTDTQYF; CDR3nt: TGTGCCAGCAGTTACTCTAGCCACACAGATACGCAGTATTTT
len: 16; abundance: many; j_gene: TRBJ2-7; d_gene: TRBD2; v_gene: TRBV10-3; CDR3aa: CAISSTSGTYSYEQYF; CDR3nt: TGTGCCATCAGTTCGACTAGCGGGACCTATTCCTACGAGCAGTACTTC